Listed below are T cell receptor beta chains from one sample, sequenced in a study of Ad26.COV2.S vaccination and SARS-CoV-2 variants. Sequencing was performed with immunoSEQ multiplex PCR; in TCRdb, only in-frame clones are kept and a portion is missing. The table has 450,000 to 550,000 clones, roughly nine tenths seen once. The sequencing used peripheral blood, collected in a trial of Ad26.COV2.S vaccine versus placebo. These receptor sequences come from a person aged 18-60 years who received the Ad26.COV2.S COVID-19 vaccine or a placebo. Both conserved end residues are part of each CDR3. A D gene is named only where the DNA matches it firmly. Clone size is given for some rows only: seen once, a few or many times, or a class if the clone is expanded.

size: -; V: TRBV5-5; D: -; J: TRBJ1-6; CDR3: CASSLRWAQPLHF; DNA: TGTGCCAGCAGCTTGAGGTGGGCACAACCCCTCCACTTT
size: -; V: TRBV5-4; D: TRBD2; J: TRBJ2-1; CDR3: CASSSKTSGTYNEQFF; DNA: TGTGCCAGCAGCTCCAAGACTAGCGGTACCTACAATGAGCAGTTCTTC
size: -; V: TRBV2; D: -; J: TRBJ1-5; CDR3: CASSGRGDGPQHF; DNA: TGTGCCAGCAGTGGACGGGGAGACGGCCCCCAGCATTTT
size: -; V: TRBV2; D: TRBD1; J: TRBJ2-2; CDR3: CASSDRTGAGELFF; DNA: TGTGCCAGCAGTGACCGGACAGGGGCCGGGGAGCTGTTTTTT
size: -; V: TRBV24-1; D: -; J: TRBJ1-5; CDR3: CATSDQGYNQPQHF; DNA: TGTGCCACCAGTGATCAGGGATACAATCAGCCCCAGCATTTT
size: -; V: TRBV4-3; D: TRBD1; J: TRBJ1-2; CDR3: CASSQDHRTGGSYGYTF; DNA: TGCGCCAGCAGCCAAGATCATCGAACAGGGGGCTCGTATGGCTACACCTTC
size: few; V: TRBV7-7; D: -; J: TRBJ2-1; CDR3: CASSPFRGSYNEQFF; DNA: TGTGCTAGCAGTCCCTTCCGTGGCTCCTACAATGAGCAGTTCTTC
size: -; V: TRBV18; D: TRBD1; J: TRBJ1-2; CDR3: CASSSPGQGDYGYTF; DNA: TGTGCCAGCTCATCACCGGGACAGGGAGACTATGGCTACACCTTC
size: -; V: TRBV2; D: -; J: TRBJ1-2; CDR3: CASSEGEADSGYGYTF; DNA: TGTGCCAGCAGTGAGGGGGAGGCCGACTCGGGCTATGGCTACACCTTC
size: -; V: TRBV19; D: TRBD2; J: TRBJ2-1; CDR3: CASSIRTSGKYNEQFF; DNA: TGTGCCAGTAGTATACGGACTAGCGGGAAGTACAATGAGCAGTTCTTC
size: -; V: TRBV10-3; D: -; J: TRBJ1-1; CDR3: CAISPQTLSTEAFF; DNA: TGTGCCATCAGTCCACAAACCCTGAGCACTGAAGCTTTCTTT
size: -; V: TRBV19; D: -; J: TRBJ1-5; CDR3: CASSRANSNQPQHF; DNA: TGTGCCAGTAGTCGGGCGAATAGCAATCAGCCCCAGCATTTT
size: -; V: TRBV2; D: -; J: TRBJ1-2; CDR3: CASSEWEGYGYTF; DNA: TGTGCCAGCAGTGAATGGGAGGGCTATGGCTACACCTTC
size: -; V: TRBV5-1; D: TRBD1; J: TRBJ2-3; CDR3: CASSLPSGGPTDTQYF; DNA: TGCGCCAGCAGCTTACCCTCAGGGGGACCAACAGATACGCAGTATTTT
size: few; V: TRBV2; D: -; J: TRBJ2-1; CDR3: CASGNYDLNNEQFF; DNA: TGTGCCAGCGGAAACTATGACTTAAACAATGAGCAGTTCTTC
size: -; V: TRBV7-9; D: -; J: TRBJ1-6; CDR3: CASSPSRDSPLHF; DNA: TGTGCCAGCAGCCCATCCCGGGATTCACCCCTCCACTTT
size: -; V: TRBV19; D: -; J: TRBJ1-4; CDR3: CASSEMGGRSEKLFF; DNA: TGTGCCAGTAGTGAAATGGGAGGTCGATCAGAAAAACTGTTTTTT
size: -; V: TRBV27; D: -; J: TRBJ2-1; CDR3: CASSYWDRNNEQFF; DNA: TGTGCCAGCAGTTACTGGGACCGGAACAATGAGCAGTTCTTC
size: -; V: TRBV2; D: -; J: TRBJ1-2; CDR3: CASSDFRLANYGYTF; DNA: TGTGCCAGCAGTGATTTTCGTTTAGCTAACTATGGCTACACCTTC
size: -; V: TRBV18; D: -; J: TRBJ1-1; CDR3: CASRGAGGTEAFF; DNA: TGTGCCTCAAGGGGGGCAGGTGGTACTGAAGCTTTCTTT
size: -; V: TRBV3-1/TRBV3-2; D: -; J: TRBJ2-2; CDR3: CASSQAVGTGELFF; DNA: TGTGCCAGCAGCCAGGCAGTGGGGACCGGGGAGCTGTTTTTT
size: -; V: TRBV15; D: -; J: TRBJ1-5; CDR3: CATSRDMGGWQPQHF; DNA: TGTGCCACCAGCAGAGATATGGGGGGATGGCAGCCCCAGCATTTT